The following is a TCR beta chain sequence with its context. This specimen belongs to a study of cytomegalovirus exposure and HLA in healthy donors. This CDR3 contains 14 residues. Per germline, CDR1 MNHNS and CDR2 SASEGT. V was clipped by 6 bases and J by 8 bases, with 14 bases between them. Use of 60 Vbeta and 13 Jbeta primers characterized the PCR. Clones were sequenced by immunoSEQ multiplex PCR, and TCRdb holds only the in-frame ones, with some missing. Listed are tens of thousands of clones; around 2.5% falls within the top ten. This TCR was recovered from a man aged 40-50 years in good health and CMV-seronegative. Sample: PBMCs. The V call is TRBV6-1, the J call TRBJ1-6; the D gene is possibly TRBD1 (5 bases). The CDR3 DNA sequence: TGTGCCAGCAGGCCTGGACACCCGTATTCACCCCTCCACTTT. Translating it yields CASRPGHPYSPLHF.